The rows below give T cell receptor beta chains drawn from one sample of a study of OX40 agonist ivuxolimab in advanced cancers. Repertoires were generated with immunoSEQ multiplex PCR, while TCRdb's copy carries only in-frame clones and drops some. This sample has fewer than 20,000 clones; around four fifths occur once, and the top ten carry under 30%. The sequenced sample was CD4+ or CD8+ T cells sorted from blood, obtained in a trial of the OX40 agonist ivuxolimab. These receptors originate from an adult with an advanced solid tumor such as melanoma, head and neck, liver or kidney cancer. Both conserved end residues are part of each CDR3. A D gene is named only where the DNA matches it firmly. Clone size is shown for a subset of rows, as once, few, many or a class of expanded clone.

j_gene: TRBJ1-1; v_gene: TRBV27; d_gene: .; abundance: .; CDR3nt: TGTGCCAGCAGCAGGAGACCGACAGGGAACACTGAAGCTTTCTTT; CDR3aa: CASSRRPTGNTEAFF
j_gene: TRBJ2-7; v_gene: TRBV27; d_gene: .; abundance: .; CDR3nt: TGTGCCAGCAGTGGCCTGACAGCTCTCTACGAGCAGTACTTC; CDR3aa: CASSGLTALYEQYF
j_gene: TRBJ2-7; v_gene: TRBV7-9; d_gene: .; abundance: .; CDR3nt: TGTGCCAGCAGCTGGGAAAACGCAATCTACGAGCAGTACTTC; CDR3aa: CASSWENAIYEQYF
j_gene: TRBJ2-7; v_gene: TRBV29-1; d_gene: .; abundance: .; CDR3nt: TGCAGCGTTGCCGGCAGTGCCTACGAGCAGTACTTC; CDR3aa: CSVAGSAYEQYF
j_gene: TRBJ2-7; v_gene: TRBV9; d_gene: .; abundance: .; CDR3nt: TGTGCCAGCAGCCCCCAGTCTGGGGGATTAGCCTACGAGCAGTACTTC; CDR3aa: CASSPQSGGLAYEQYF
j_gene: TRBJ2-7; v_gene: TRBV2; d_gene: .; abundance: .; CDR3nt: TGTGCCAGCAGTGATTGGCGGGAAGAGCACGAGCAGTACTTC; CDR3aa: CASSDWREEHEQYF
j_gene: TRBJ2-7; v_gene: TRBV29-1; d_gene: .; abundance: .; CDR3nt: TGCAGCGTTGGTCACCGGGACGCTTACGAGCAGTACTTC; CDR3aa: CSVGHRDAYEQYF
j_gene: TRBJ1-1; v_gene: TRBV6-8; d_gene: .; abundance: once; CDR3nt: TGTGCCAGCAGTGAAGCCTACGACAGAGGACCTTTCTTT; CDR3aa: CASSEAYDRGPFF
j_gene: TRBJ2-7; v_gene: TRBV6-5; d_gene: .; abundance: .; CDR3nt: TGTGCCAGCAGTTACAGAGGGACTCGTACCTACGAGCAGTACTTC; CDR3aa: CASSYRGTRTYEQYF
j_gene: TRBJ1-2; v_gene: TRBV4-1; d_gene: .; abundance: .; CDR3nt: TGCGCCAGCAGCCAAGATCCCCACCCCCACTATGGCTACACCTTC; CDR3aa: CASSQDPHPHYGYTF
j_gene: TRBJ2-1; v_gene: TRBV27; d_gene: .; abundance: few; CDR3nt: TGTGCCAGCAGTTTCACCCCCCGAGGCAATGAGCAGTTCTTC; CDR3aa: CASSFTPRGNEQFF
j_gene: TRBJ2-2; v_gene: TRBV7-9; d_gene: .; abundance: .; CDR3nt: TGTGCCAGCAGCTTTCCTCTTAGCGGAGCCGGAAACACCGGGGAGCTGTTTTTT; CDR3aa: CASSFPLSGAGNTGELFF
j_gene: TRBJ2-1; v_gene: TRBV10-2; d_gene: .; abundance: few; CDR3nt: TGCGCCAGCAGCAGGGGACTCTCCTACAATGAGCAGTTCTTC; CDR3aa: CASSRGLSYNEQFF
j_gene: TRBJ1-1; v_gene: TRBV15; d_gene: .; abundance: .; CDR3nt: TGTGCCACCAGCAAGGGACTGATGAACACTGAAGCTTTCTTT; CDR3aa: CATSKGLMNTEAFF
j_gene: TRBJ2-1; v_gene: TRBV15; d_gene: TRBD2; abundance: .; CDR3nt: TGTGCCACCAGCAGCTTACTAGCGGGGGGCGTAGATGAGCAGTTCTTC; CDR3aa: CATSSLLAGGVDEQFF
j_gene: TRBJ2-1; v_gene: TRBV4-1; d_gene: TRBD1; abundance: few; CDR3nt: TGCGCCAGCAGCTTACAGGGGAATGAGCAGTTCTTC; CDR3aa: CASSLQGNEQFF
j_gene: TRBJ1-1; v_gene: TRBV19; d_gene: .; abundance: .; CDR3nt: TGTGCCAGTAGTATCCTTGCAGCTCCTTGGGCGCCTGAAGCTTTCTTT; CDR3aa: CASSILAAPWAPEAFF
j_gene: TRBJ2-2; v_gene: TRBV7-6; d_gene: TRBD2; abundance: few; CDR3nt: TGTGCCAGCAGCTATTTGACGGGAGGGCCAGACGGGGAGCTGTTTTTT; CDR3aa: CASSYLTGGPDGELFF
j_gene: TRBJ2-4; v_gene: TRBV27; d_gene: .; abundance: .; CDR3nt: TGTGCCAGCAGTCCCTCGGGGTGGGAAAACATTCAGTACTTC; CDR3aa: CASSPSGWENIQYF
j_gene: TRBJ1-4; v_gene: TRBV19; d_gene: .; abundance: .; CDR3nt: TGTGCCAGTAGTATAGAGGCCAGCACAACTAATGAAAAACTGTTTTTT; CDR3aa: CASSIEASTTNEKLFF
j_gene: TRBJ2-3; v_gene: TRBV5-3; d_gene: .; abundance: .; CDR3nt: TGTGCCAGAAGCTTGGCCTTGTTCAGGGGGCTAGCGGGGCCTTTCACATCTAGCACAGATACGCAGTATTTT; CDR3aa: CARSLALFRGLAGPFTSSTDTQYF
j_gene: TRBJ1-2; v_gene: TRBV11-2; d_gene: TRBD1; abundance: .; CDR3nt: TGTGCCAGCAGCTCCGGACAGGGAGCTAACTATGGCTACACCTTC; CDR3aa: CASSSGQGANYGYTF
j_gene: TRBJ1-4; v_gene: TRBV4-2; d_gene: .; abundance: .; CDR3nt: TGTGCCAGCAGCCATTCGGAGCAGGGTCCCCATAGTGAAAAACTGTTTTTT; CDR3aa: CASSHSEQGPHSEKLFF
j_gene: TRBJ1-1; v_gene: TRBV10-2; d_gene: .; abundance: .; CDR3nt: TGCGCCAGCAACCGAGGGGAGACTGAAGCTTTCTTT; CDR3aa: CASNRGETEAFF
j_gene: TRBJ1-5; v_gene: TRBV11-2; d_gene: TRBD1; abundance: .; CDR3nt: TGTGCCAGCAGCCGAGACAGGGGGCCAGATCAGCCCCAGCATTTT; CDR3aa: CASSRDRGPDQPQHF
j_gene: TRBJ2-5; v_gene: TRBV28; d_gene: TRBD1; abundance: .; CDR3nt: TGTGCCAGCAGCCCCGGACAGGGGGCCCCCCAAGAGACCCAGTACTTC; CDR3aa: CASSPGQGAPQETQYF
j_gene: TRBJ2-1; v_gene: TRBV2; d_gene: TRBD2; abundance: few; CDR3nt: TGTGCCAGCAGTGAGAAAGAACTAGCGGAAGGCTCCTACAATGAGCAGTTCTTC; CDR3aa: CASSEKELAEGSYNEQFF
j_gene: TRBJ2-3; v_gene: TRBV11-2; d_gene: TRBD2; abundance: .; CDR3nt: TGTGCCAGCAGCCCCTCATTAGCGGGGGATTACACAGATACGCAGTATTTT; CDR3aa: CASSPSLAGDYTDTQYF
j_gene: TRBJ1-4; v_gene: TRBV7-9; d_gene: TRBD1; abundance: .; CDR3nt: TGTGCCAGCAGTACCGGGACAGGGCTTGAAAAACTGTTTTTT; CDR3aa: CASSTGTGLEKLFF
j_gene: TRBJ2-5; v_gene: TRBV28; d_gene: .; abundance: .; CDR3nt: TGTGCCAGCAAGTTTATAGGATTTCAAGAGACCCAGTACTTC; CDR3aa: CASKFIGFQETQYF
j_gene: TRBJ2-5; v_gene: TRBV18; d_gene: TRBD1; abundance: .; CDR3nt: TGTGCCAGCTCACCAAGCACAGGGGACGAGACCCAGTACTTC; CDR3aa: CASSPSTGDETQYF
j_gene: TRBJ2-1; v_gene: TRBV9; d_gene: .; abundance: .; CDR3nt: TGTGCCAGCAGCGTTATGATGGGCAATGAGCAGTTCTTC; CDR3aa: CASSVMMGNEQFF
j_gene: TRBJ2-3; v_gene: TRBV10-1; d_gene: .; abundance: medium-sized; CDR3nt: TGCGCCAGCAGTGAGTCTCCGACTTACACAGATACGCAGTATTTT; CDR3aa: CASSESPTYTDTQYF
j_gene: TRBJ2-1; v_gene: TRBV2; d_gene: TRBD2; abundance: few; CDR3nt: TGTGCCAGCAGCGGACTAGCGGCTTACAATGAGCAGTTCTTC; CDR3aa: CASSGLAAYNEQFF
j_gene: TRBJ2-7; v_gene: TRBV19; d_gene: TRBD2; abundance: .; CDR3nt: TGTGCCAGTAGTGCCGGGACTACCTACGAGCAGTACTTC; CDR3aa: CASSAGTTYEQYF
j_gene: TRBJ2-1; v_gene: TRBV9; d_gene: TRBD2; abundance: .; CDR3nt: TGTGCCAGCAGCGCGAGCGGGGGAACCTACAATGAGCAGTTCTTC; CDR3aa: CASSASGGTYNEQFF
j_gene: TRBJ1-5; v_gene: TRBV19; d_gene: TRBD1; abundance: .; CDR3nt: TGTGCCAGTAGTATCCCAGGGGACAGGGGCAATCAGCCCCAGCATTTT; CDR3aa: CASSIPGDRGNQPQHF
j_gene: TRBJ2-6; v_gene: TRBV7-4; d_gene: .; abundance: .; CDR3nt: TGTGCCAGCAGCACAGGTCCCGTCGCCAACGTCCTGACTTTC; CDR3aa: CASSTGPVANVLTF
j_gene: TRBJ2-7; v_gene: TRBV2; d_gene: .; abundance: few; CDR3nt: TGTGCCAGCCGTAGGTACGAGCAGTACTTC; CDR3aa: CASRRYEQYF
j_gene: TRBJ2-7; v_gene: TRBV5-4; d_gene: .; abundance: .; CDR3nt: TGTGCCAGCAGCTTGGGGGGCTCGAGCTACGAGCAGTACTTC; CDR3aa: CASSLGGSSYEQYF
j_gene: TRBJ2-1; v_gene: TRBV27; d_gene: TRBD2; abundance: .; CDR3nt: TGTGCCAGCAGACTAGCGGGAGTGGGTGAGCAGTTCTTC; CDR3aa: CASRLAGVGEQFF
j_gene: TRBJ2-3; v_gene: TRBV9; d_gene: .; abundance: .; CDR3nt: TGTGCCAGCAGCGCCTTCCAGGGTAATTCGGGGCCCACAGATACGCAGTATTTT; CDR3aa: CASSAFQGNSGPTDTQYF
j_gene: TRBJ2-7; v_gene: TRBV28; d_gene: .; abundance: .; CDR3nt: TGTGCCAGCAGTTACCCCAGGGAGGGGGGGCCCGAGCAGTACTTC; CDR3aa: CASSYPREGGPEQYF
j_gene: TRBJ2-7; v_gene: TRBV19; d_gene: .; abundance: .; CDR3nt: TGTGCCAGTAGTATGGGACCGAACTACGAGCAGTACTTC; CDR3aa: CASSMGPNYEQYF
j_gene: TRBJ1-1; v_gene: TRBV5-6; d_gene: .; abundance: .; CDR3nt: TGTGCCAGCAGCTTGCTCAGGGCCGGTAGTCCGAACACTGAAGCTTTCTTT; CDR3aa: CASSLLRAGSPNTEAFF
j_gene: TRBJ2-5; v_gene: TRBV7-8; d_gene: .; abundance: few; CDR3nt: TGTGCCAGCAGCTCGGTCGCCCAGGGGTCCCAAGAGACCCAGTACTTC; CDR3aa: CASSSVAQGSQETQYF